Presented here are 15 T cell receptor beta chains from one specimen sequenced in a study of blood T cells in healthy people across ages. A J-beta primer mix and a sample-barcoded 5' primer were used in a second PCR of about 6 to 12 cycles. One entry per CDR3 protein, called by TCRdb with MiXCR from the 5' RACE reads. The profile shows 600,000 or so distinct CDR3 sequences, 47% of them singletons. Sequencing was performed on blood. The source of these receptors is a man aged 80 or over in good health.

J is TRBJ2-7 and V is TRBV5-1; 12 nucleotides align to TRBD2. The V gene end was trimmed by 5 bases and the J gene end by 6 bases; junction bases not matched to a gene: 3. The germline V gene has CDR1 SGHRS and CDR2 YFSETQ. This CDR3 contains 13 residues. CDR3 sequence reads: CASRTSGRSEQYF. As DNA, the CDR3 is TGCGCCAGCAGGACTAGCGGGAGAAGCGAGCAGTACTTC.

The CDR3 sequence: CASSRLATSAAGNEQFF. The CDR3 DNA reads TGTGCCAGCAGCCGACTCGCGACTAGCGCCGCCGGAAATGAGCAGTTCTTC. The chain joins TRBV7-9 to TRBJ2-1; TRBD2 matches 8 bases. Germline trimming cut 5 bases from V and 7 bases from J; bases unmatched to any gene: 16. The CDR3 contains 17 residues. In germline, CDR1 is SEHNR, CDR2 FQNEAQ (reference sequence).

Within the sample, this clonotype is medium-sized (0.01 to 0.1%). The chain combines TRBV6-5 with TRBJ2-7; D gene uncertain. The CDR3 covers 14 residues. Looked up from germline, CDR1 is MNHEY and CDR2 is SVGAGI. V shed 4 bases and J shed 1 base, with 11 bases lying between them. Here the CDR3 reads CASSSPRISYEQYF. The CDR3, as DNA: TGTGCCAGCAGTTCCCCTCGGATATCCTACGAGCAGTACTTC.

V usage is TRBV29-1 and J usage is TRBJ2-1, with 9 bases matching TRBD2. CDR3 size: 15 residues. With V trimmed by 0 bases and J by 12 bases, 12 bases remained unmatched. CDR1 SQVTM and CDR2 ANQGSEA come from the germline V gene. DNA for the CDR3: TGCAGCGTTGAAGATTTAGCGGGGGCCTCTCGAGGGCAGTTCTTC. This gives the protein CSVEDLAGASRGQFF.

This chain joins TRBV20-1 and TRBJ1-1, with TRBD1 as a possible D gene (5 bases). V was trimmed by 0 bases and J by 7 bases, leaving 15 bases between them. Germline CDR1 DFQATT, CDR2 SNEGSKA (reference sequence). CDR3 length: 14 residues. CDR3 DNA: TGCAGTGCTAGAGATGGGAGGGGTGACGATGAAGCTTTCTTT. Its protein is CSARDGRGDDEAFF.

This clonotype was counted ten times or more. V and J are TRBV7-9 and TRBJ2-7; D could derive from TRBD1 or TRBD2 (5 bases each). Germline-derived CDR1 and CDR2 are SEHNR and FQNEAQ (reference sequence). The CDR3 has 13 residues. Trimming pared 6 bases from V and 6 bases from J, leaving 15 bases between. DNA for the CDR3: TGTGCCAGCAGTCCGACGGTGAGGGGCGAGCAGTACTTC. It yields the protein CASSPTVRGEQYF.

As for this clonotype: It is unclear where the CDR3 begins or ends on the DNA, so no DNA is shown, and the CDR3 is as TCRdb lists it. The chain is built from TRBV27 and TRBJ2-5. The length of the CDR3 is 14 amino acids, counting both ends. CDR1 and CDR2 from the germline V gene are MNHEY and SMNVEV (reference sequence). The CDR3 sequence: CASSTSVGQETQYF.

V is TRBV20-1 and J is TRBJ2-1; D is ambiguous. With 5 bases removed from V and 2 bases from J, the gap between germline ends came to 19 bases. The CDR3 extends over 16 amino acids. Per the germline V gene, CDR1 is DFQATT and CDR2 is SNEGSKA (reference sequence). CDR3 amino acids: CSAEPYQAQAYNEQFF. The CDR3 nucleotides are TGCAGTGCTGAGCCCTATCAGGCCCAGGCCTACAATGAGCAGTTCTTC.

The chain joins TRBV12-5 to TRBJ2-1; D possibly corresponds to TRBD2 (6 bases). V shed 2 bases and J shed 6 bases, with 14 bases lying between them. The germline gives CDR1 LGHNT, CDR2 FRNRAP. The CDR3 consists of 15 residues. The CDR3, as DNA: TGTGCTAGTGGTTTGCAGACCCGGGAGTTCAATGAGCAGTTCTTC. Encoded protein: CASGLQTREFNEQFF.

DNA for the CDR3: TGCAGTTCCGACAGGAGCTCCTACGAGCAGTACTTC. Its translation is CSSDRSSYEQYF. The chain joins TRBV29-1 to TRBJ2-7; tentative D call: TRBD1 (6 bases). The germline gives CDR1 SQVTM, CDR2 ANQGSEA. There are 12 residues in the CDR3.

This clonotype was counted a few times. The chain couples TRBV12-3 or TRBV12-4 to TRBJ1-2, with D perhaps TRBD1 (6 bases). This CDR3 contains 13 residues. The germline V and J ends were trimmed by 6 bases and 4 bases, with 12 bases remaining between them. CDR3 sequence reads: CASRSDSPYGYTF. CDR3 coding DNA: TGTGCCAGCAGGTCGGACAGCCCCTATGGCTACACCTTC.

The chain carries TRBV11-1 and TRBJ2-1, with 13 bases fitting TRBD2. The germline gives CDR1 SGHAT, CDR2 FQDESV (reference sequence). The CDR3 length is 15 residues. The V segment lost 1 base and the J segment 9 bases; nucleotides outside the gene matches: 3. This chain's CDR3 is CASSLGTSGSGEQFF. The CDR3 DNA reads TGTGCCAGCAGCTTAGGGACTAGCGGGAGCGGTGAGCAGTTCTTC.

This clonotype was counted only a few times. This chain uses TRBV12-3 or TRBV12-4 with TRBJ1-2, with TRBD1 matching over 8 bases. Trimming took 5 bases from V and 4 from J; bases not matched to a gene: 0. The CDR3 covers 12 residues. The CDR3 nucleotides are TGTGCCAGCAGTACAGGGGGCTATGGCTACACCTTC. Amino acids: CASSTGGYGYTF.

J is TRBJ2-1 and V is TRBV27, with TRBD2 matching over 12 bases. Germline-derived CDR1 and CDR2 are MNHEY and SMNVEV (reference sequence). CDR3 size: 16 residues. Trimming removed 3 bases from V and 8 bases from J; junction bases left unmatched: 8. The CDR3 coding sequence is TGTGCCAGCAGTTTGACTAGCGGGAGTTCTGGAGATGAGCAGTTCTTC. Its translation: CASSLTSGSSGDEQFF.

The chain couples TRBV6-2 or TRBV6-3 to TRBJ2-3, with a possible D match to TRBD2 (5 bases). Germline V CDR1 and CDR2: MNHEY, SVGEGT. This CDR3 is 16 amino acids long. The ends were cut back, 6 bases at V and 0 bases at J, with 16 bases in the middle. As DNA, the CDR3 is TGTGCCAGCAGCAGGACTCCCCACTATAGCACAGATACGCAGTATTTT. It encodes CASSRTPHYSTDTQYF.